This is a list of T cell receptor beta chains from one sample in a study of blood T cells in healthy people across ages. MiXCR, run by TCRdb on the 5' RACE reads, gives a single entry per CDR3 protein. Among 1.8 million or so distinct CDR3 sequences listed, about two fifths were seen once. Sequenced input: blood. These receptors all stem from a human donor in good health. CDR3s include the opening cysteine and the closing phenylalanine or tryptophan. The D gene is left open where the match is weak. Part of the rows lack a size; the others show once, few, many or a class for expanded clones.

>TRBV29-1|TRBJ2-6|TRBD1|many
CSVLLPGQASDVLTF
TGCAGCGTTTTACTACCGGGACAGGCTTCTGACGTCCTGACTTTC
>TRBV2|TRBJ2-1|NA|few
CASSERSSYNEQFF
TGTGCCAGCAGTGAGAGGAGCTCCTACAATGAGCAGTTCTTC
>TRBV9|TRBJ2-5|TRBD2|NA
CASSVGGTSGSQETQYF
TGTGCCAGCAGCGTAGGGGGGACTAGCGGATCCCAAGAGACCCAGTACTTC
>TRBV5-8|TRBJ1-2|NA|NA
CASSYRDYASDGYTF
TGTGCCAGCAGTTACCGGGACTACGCCTCCGATGGCTACACCTTC
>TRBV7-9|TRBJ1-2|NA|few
CASSFEQNPLYGYTF
TGTGCCAGCAGCTTTGAGCAGAATCCCCTCTATGGCTACACCTTC
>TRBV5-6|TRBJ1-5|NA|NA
CASSRAAEENNRPQHF
TGTGCCAGCAGCCGGGCGGCTGAGGAGAACAATCGGCCCCAGCATTTT
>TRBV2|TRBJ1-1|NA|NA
CASRKMNTEAFF
TGTGCCAGCAGAAAGATGAACACTGAAGCTTTCTTT
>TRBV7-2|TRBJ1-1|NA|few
CASSGTQGTEAFF
TGTGCCAGCAGCGGAACCCAGGGCACTGAAGCTTTCTTT
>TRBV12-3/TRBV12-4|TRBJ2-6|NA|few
CASRQDSGANALTF
TGTGCCAGCAGGCAGGACTCTGGGGCCAACGCCCTGACTTTC
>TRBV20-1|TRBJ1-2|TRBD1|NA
CSARVWGQGADYTF
TGCAGTGCTAGAGTTTGGGGACAGGGGGCCGACTACACCTTC
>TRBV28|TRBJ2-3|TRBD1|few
CASSLTGQGPRHTQYF
TGTGCCAGCAGTTTAACCGGACAGGGGCCCCGACATACGCAGTATTTT
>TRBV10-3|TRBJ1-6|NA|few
CAISATREDSPLHF
TGTGCCATCAGTGCGACGAGAGAGGATTCACCCCTCCACTTT
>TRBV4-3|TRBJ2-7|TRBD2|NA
CASSQELGGVYEQYF
TGCGCCAGCAGCCAAGAGTTGGGGGGGGTCTACGAGCAGTACTTC
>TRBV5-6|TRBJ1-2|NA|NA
CASSLGLLGDGYTF
TGTGCCAGCAGCTTGGGCCTCCTAGGCGATGGCTACACCTTC
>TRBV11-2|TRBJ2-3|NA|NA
CASSRVSDTQYF
TGTGCCAGCAGCAGGGTTTCTGATACGCAGTATTTT
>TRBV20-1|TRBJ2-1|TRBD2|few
CSARPGRLAGTYNEQFF
TGCAGTGCTAGACCCGGGCGGCTAGCGGGGACCTACAATGAGCAGTTCTTC
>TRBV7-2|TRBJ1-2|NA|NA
CASSLGPSSYGYTF
TGTGCCAGCAGCTTAGGTCCGTCCTCCTATGGCTACACCTTC
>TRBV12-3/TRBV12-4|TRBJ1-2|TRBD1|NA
CASRAVGGLYGYTF
TGTGCCAGCAGGGCGGTAGGGGGCCTCTATGGCTACACCTTC
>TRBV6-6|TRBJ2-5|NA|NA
CASSSVGGAYQETQYF
TGTGCCAGCAGCTCAGTAGGGGGGGCGTACCAAGAGACCCAGTACTTC
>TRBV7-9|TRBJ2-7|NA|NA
CASSLASVYEQYF
TGTGCCAGCAGCTTAGCATCGGTCTACGAGCAGTACTTC
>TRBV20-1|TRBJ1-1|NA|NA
CSARGGSGTLYTEAFF
TGCAGTGCTAGAGGTGGCTCCGGGACATTATACACTGAAGCTTTCTTT
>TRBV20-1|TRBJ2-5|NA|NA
CSAYGYQETQYF
TGCAGTGCCTATGGGTACCAAGAGACCCAGTACTTC
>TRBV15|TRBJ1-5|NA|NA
CATSRLPGHHSNQPQHF
TGTGCCACCAGCAGACTACCGGGACATCATAGCAATCAGCCCCAGCATTTT